This TCR beta chain was sequenced in a study of T cell responses to AZD1222 COVID-19 vaccine. Findings and caveats of the study: No day 14 peak samples; only post-peak repertoires were characterized. Unmutated variant regions are reportedly the target of nearly half of TCRs that are spike-specific. Rises in breadth and depth of Spike-specific TCRs came after two AZD1222 doses. Mapped onto spike, vaccine-associated CD4 TCRs spanned it and were dominant at 160-218 and 743-854.

Notes on this clone: Its antigen is currently unknown.

Germline V lookup: CDR1 LNHDA, CDR2 SQIVND (reference sequence). J was trimmed by 4 bases and V by 3 bases; bases with no gene match: 6. This CDR3 comprises 15 residues. Profiled with immunoSEQ multiplex PCR; TCRdb holds only in-frame clones, not every one. The table records 95,000 to 110,000 clones, 90% to 95% of them present only once. The source is an adult in good health. V is TRBV19 and J is TRBJ1-3; 7 bases are a match to TRBD1. Material: peripheral blood, obtained on day 0 of AZD1222 vaccination. The CDR3 DNA follows: TGTGCCAGTAGTATCTCCAGGGGGATCGGAAACACCATATATTTT. This gives the protein CASSISRGIGNTIYF.